A selection of T cell receptor beta chains follows, all from one sample in a study of blood T cell repertoires in COVID-19. Measured with immunoSEQ multiplex PCR; TCRdb has only the in-frame clones, and not every one. The sample holds hundreds of thousands of clones; approximately 90% are singletons and the top ten take 1.2% to 1.5%. The sequenced sample was PBMCs or T cells enriched from blood (not recorded which). The source of these receptors is a woman aged 18-30 years who had been exposed to COVID-19. The CDR3 runs from the conserved cysteine through the conserved F or W. D genes are given only for firm matches. Clone size is given for some rows only: seen once, a few or many times, or a class if the clone is expanded.

>TRBJ2-3|13|once|-|TRBV9
TGTGCCAGCAGAGAGGCTAGCACAGATACGCAGTATTTT
CASREASTDTQYF
>TRBJ2-7|17|-|TRBD1|TRBV28
TGTGCCAGCAGTTTAGACCTACAGGGGGCCAACTCCTACGAGCAGTACTTC
CASSLDLQGANSYEQYF
>TRBJ1-1|15|-|TRBD1|TRBV7-3
TGTGCCAGCAGCTTAGTCGACAGGGAAAACACTGAAGCTTTCTTT
CASSLVDRENTEAFF
>TRBJ1-6|15|-|TRBD1|TRBV18
TGTGCCAGCTCACCGCGGACAGGGGGAGATTCACCCCTCCACTTT
CASSPRTGGDSPLHF
>TRBJ2-1|14|-|-|TRBV4-1
TGCGCCAGCAGCCTCCGAACCCTAGGCTATGAGCAGTTCTTC
CASSLRTLGYEQFF
>TRBJ1-5|15|-|-|TRBV24-1
TGTGCCACCAGTGATGCCCAACAGCACAATCAGCCCCAGCATTTT
CATSDAQQHNQPQHF
>TRBJ1-1|16|-|-|TRBV19
TGTGCCAGTAGTCCCATGCAGGACAGACTGAACACTGAAGCTTTCTTT
CASSPMQDRLNTEAFF
>TRBJ2-1|18|-|TRBD2|TRBV27
TGTGCCAGCAGTTTATTAGCGGGAGGTCCCTCCTCCTACAATGAGCAGTTCTTC
CASSLLAGGPSSYNEQFF
>TRBJ2-1|15|-|TRBD2|TRBV6-5
TGTGCCAGCAGGGTAGCGGGAGGCTCCTACAATGAGCAGTTCTTC
CASRVAGGSYNEQFF
>TRBJ2-7|14|once|-|TRBV4-1
TGCGCCAGCAGCCAAGGTCACCAGGACTACGAGCAGTACTTC
CASSQGHQDYEQYF
>TRBJ2-1|16|-|TRBD2|TRBV29-1
TGCAGCGTTGTACCTAGCGGGAGGATCTCCTACAATGAGCAGTTCTTC
CSVVPSGRISYNEQFF
>TRBJ2-1|14|-|-|TRBV7-2
TGTGCCAGCAGCTTAGGGGTGACAGGCAATGAGCAGTTCTTC
CASSLGVTGNEQFF
>TRBJ2-5|15|-|-|TRBV5-5
TGTGCCAGCAGCCCACCTCAGGGCGGGGGCGAGACCCAGTACTTC
CASSPPQGGGETQYF
>TRBJ2-7|13|-|-|TRBV5-1
TGCGCCAGCAGCTTGGTGGTAGCTAGCGAGCAGTACTTC
CASSLVVASEQYF
>TRBJ1-6|15|-|-|TRBV4-2
TGTGCCAGCAGCCGGGAAGGGGGACCTAATTCACCCCTCCACTTT
CASSREGGPNSPLHF
>TRBJ2-7|11|-|-|TRBV20-1
TGCAGTGCTAGTGGTCAATACGAGCAGTACTTC
CSASGQYEQYF
>TRBJ2-2|17|-|TRBD1|TRBV28
TGTGCCAGCAGTTTTCCGGGGGACAGGGTAAACACCGGGGAGCTGTTTTTT
CASSFPGDRVNTGELFF
>TRBJ2-7|14|-|-|TRBV28
TGTGCCAGCAGCCCCTCCGACAGTCGCTACGAGCAGTACTTC
CASSPSDSRYEQYF
>TRBJ2-7|16|-|-|TRBV19
TGTGCCAGTAGTATGTGGGCTAGCGCTAGCTCCTACGAGCAGTACTTC
CASSMWASASSYEQYF
>TRBJ1-4|13|-|-|TRBV7-8
TGTGCCAGCAGCTTAGTACAGACTGAAAAACTGTTTTTT
CASSLVQTEKLFF
>TRBJ1-4|14|-|TRBD1|TRBV6-1
TGTGCCAGCAGTGAATGGACAGGGGATGAAAAACTGTTTTTT
CASSEWTGDEKLFF
>TRBJ2-1|15|-|TRBD2|TRBV6-5
TGTGCCAGCAGGCCTAGCGGGGGAGCTTACAATGAGCAGTTCTTC
CASRPSGGAYNEQFF
>TRBJ2-1|13|-|-|TRBV14
TGTGCCAGCAGCCTCGACCGGGGCAATGAGCAGTTCTTC
CASSLDRGNEQFF
>TRBJ1-2|17|-|-|TRBV7-2
TGTGCCAGCAGCTTAAACCGCGGGGAAGGGCTGGACTATGGCTACACCTTC
CASSLNRGEGLDYGYTF
>TRBJ1-6|15|-|TRBD1|TRBV7-3
TGTGCCAGCAGCTTAACCAGGGGGGAAAATTCACCCCTCCACTTT
CASSLTRGENSPLHF
>TRBJ1-2|15|few|-|TRBV7-9
TGTGCCAGCAGCTTAGAGGGGTATCCCCGCTATGGCTACACCTTC
CASSLEGYPRYGYTF
>TRBJ1-5|13|few|-|TRBV3-1/TRBV3-2
TGTGCCAGCAGCCAAAGAGTGGATCAGCCCCAGCATTTT
CASSQRVDQPQHF
>TRBJ1-2|13|-|-|TRBV18
TGTGCCAGCTCACCCTCCCGTAACTATGGCTACACCTTC
CASSPSRNYGYTF
>TRBJ2-7|15|-|TRBD1|TRBV19
TGTGCCAGTAGTAAAACTTCGACAGGGTTGTACGAGCAGTACTTC
CASSKTSTGLYEQYF
>TRBJ1-4|15|-|-|TRBV3-1/TRBV3-2
TGTGCCAGCAGCCAACAGGGGCAAGCTAATGAAAAACTGTTTTTT
CASSQQGQANEKLFF
>TRBJ2-7|16|-|TRBD2|TRBV28
TGTGCCAGCACTCGAGGAGATAGCGGGAGGGCCTACGAGCAGTACTTC
CASTRGDSGRAYEQYF
>TRBJ2-5|15|-|-|TRBV28
TGTGCCAGCAGTTCCCAGGGGCGGGTGTCAGAGACCCAGTACTTC
CASSSQGRVSETQYF
>TRBJ2-7|13|-|-|TRBV10-2
TGCGCCAGCACTTCTGACTTCTCCTACGAGCAGTACTTC
CASTSDFSYEQYF
>TRBJ2-3|16|-|-|TRBV7-2
TGTGCCAGCAGCTCCTTCTTAGGCGGGGGCACAGATACGCAGTATTTT
CASSSFLGGGTDTQYF
>TRBJ1-5|15|-|-|TRBV7-2
TGTGCCAGCAGCTCCCGGGAGGGGGTCAATCAGCCCCAGCATTTT
CASSSREGVNQPQHF
>TRBJ1-1|11|once|-|TRBV28
TGTGCCAGCATTCGTACAGGGGAAGCTTTCTTT
CASIRTGEAFF
>TRBJ1-6|15|few|-|TRBV27
TGTGCCAGCAGTGATTTGGCCCGAAGGAGTTCACCCCTCCACTTT
CASSDLARRSSPLHF
>TRBJ2-7|15|-|TRBD2|TRBV11-3
TGTGCCAGCAGCTTACGATCTAGCGGGACCTACGAGCAGTACTTC
CASSLRSSGTYEQYF
>TRBJ2-1|17|-|TRBD2|TRBV19
TGTGCCAGTAGTATATTTTCTTCTGGACTAGCGGCCAATGAGCAGTTCTTC
CASSIFSSGLAANEQFF
>TRBJ2-3|15|-|-|TRBV2
TGTGCCAGCAGTGGGGACGCGGCGGGGACAGATACGCAGTATTTT
CASSGDAAGTDTQYF
>TRBJ1-5|14|-|-|TRBV28
TGTGCCACCCTGGGGGCGTACAGCAATCAGCCCCAGCATTTT
CATLGAYSNQPQHF
>TRBJ2-1|16|few|TRBD2|TRBV6-8
TGTGCCAGCAGCGGACTAGCTCGGGGTCAGAACAATGAGCAGTTCTTC
CASSGLARGQNNEQFF
>TRBJ2-7|17|once|-|TRBV4-1
TGCGCCAGCAGCCCTAGAGCCCAGAGTGAGACCCCCTACGAGCAGTACTTC
CASSPRAQSETPYEQYF
>TRBJ2-7|11|-|-|TRBV20-1
TGCAGTGCTCTGAGCTCCTACGAGCAGTACTTC
CSALSSYEQYF
>TRBJ2-2|16|-|-|TRBV11-3
TGTGCCAGCAGTTCCTCCACAGGGAGCAACACCGGGGAGCTGTTTTTT
CASSSSTGSNTGELFF